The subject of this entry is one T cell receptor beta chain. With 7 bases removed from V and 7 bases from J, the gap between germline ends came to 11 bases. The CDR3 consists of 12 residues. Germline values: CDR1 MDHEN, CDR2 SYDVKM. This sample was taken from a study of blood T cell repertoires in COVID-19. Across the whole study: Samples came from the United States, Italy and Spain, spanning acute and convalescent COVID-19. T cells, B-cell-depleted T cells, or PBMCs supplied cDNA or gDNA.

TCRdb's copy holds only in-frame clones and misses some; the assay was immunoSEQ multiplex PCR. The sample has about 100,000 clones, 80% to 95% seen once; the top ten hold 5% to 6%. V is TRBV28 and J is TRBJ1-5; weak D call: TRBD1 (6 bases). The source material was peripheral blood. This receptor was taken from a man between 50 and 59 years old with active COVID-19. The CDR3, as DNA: TGTGCCAGCACAGGGGTTGGCCAGCCCCAGCATTTT. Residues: CASTGVGQPQHF.